One T cell receptor beta chain is described in this entry. How the authors handled the data: Amplified reference gene primers provided the basis for estimating nucleated cell counts. Measured with immunoSEQ multiplex PCR; TCRdb has only the in-frame clones, and not every one. V and J calls and clone size are those listed in that table; D and trimming were worked out from the DNA. The sample yields some 260,000 clones, around nine tenths seen once. This sample was included in a study of blood T cell repertoires in COVID-19. The cohort comprised adults aged about 18 to 100 years residing in approximately 25 US areas. The V gene's germline CDR1 is SEHNR and CDR2 FQNEAQ (reference sequence). The CDR3 contains 19 residues. Trimming removed 4 bases from V and 10 bases from J; junction bases left unmatched: 24.

The sequencing input was PBMCs or T cells enriched from blood (not recorded which). The source is a woman between 18 and 29 years old who had recovered from COVID-19. This rearrangement joins TRBV7-9 to TRBJ1-4; 7 bases map to TRBD1. CDR3 coding DNA: TGTGCCAGCAGCTCACCACCAGGGGGGATACAGGGGAGTCCAGGAAAACTGTTTTTT. It codes for CASSSPPGGIQGSPGKLFF.